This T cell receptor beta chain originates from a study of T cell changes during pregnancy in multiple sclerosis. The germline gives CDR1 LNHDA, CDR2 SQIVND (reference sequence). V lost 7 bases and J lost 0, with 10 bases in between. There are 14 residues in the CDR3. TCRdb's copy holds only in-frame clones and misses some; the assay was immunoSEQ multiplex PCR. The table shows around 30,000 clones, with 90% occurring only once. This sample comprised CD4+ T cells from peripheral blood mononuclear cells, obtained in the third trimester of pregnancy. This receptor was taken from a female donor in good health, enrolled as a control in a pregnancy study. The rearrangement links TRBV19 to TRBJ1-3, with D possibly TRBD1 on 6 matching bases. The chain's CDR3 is CASKQTGSGNTIYF. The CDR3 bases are TGTGCCAGTAAGCAGACAGGCTCTGGAAACACCATATATTTT. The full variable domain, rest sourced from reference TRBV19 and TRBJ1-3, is DGGITQSPKYLFRKEGQNVTLSCEQNLNHDAMYWYRQDPGQGLRLIYYSQIVNDFQKGDIAEGYSVSREKKESFPLTVTSAQKNPTAFYLCASKQTGSGNTIYFGEGSWLTVV.